The 20 T cell receptor beta chains presented below share a single source sample, sequenced in a study of PD-L1 blockade in urothelial cancer. Time point defined: pretreatment peripheral blood. Clones were read by immunoSEQ multiplex PCR, and TCRdb kept only the in-frame ones, dropping some. Altogether about 52,000 clones are present, approximately 80% being singletons, with the ten largest covering approximately 1.3%. Sequenced here: PBMCs, sampled around atezolizumab (anti-PD-L1) treatment. Receptors were obtained from a man aged 50-60 years with urothelial cancer.

The chain couples TRBV7-8 to TRBJ2-1; 8 nucleotides match TRBD2. In germline, CDR1 is SGHVS, CDR2 FQNEAQ. Germline trimming cut 6 bases from V and 5 bases from J; bases unmatched to any gene: 12. CDR3 size: 16 residues. In DNA, the CDR3 is TGTGCCAGCAGAGCCCTTGGGCGGGGGGTCCACAATGAGCAGTTCTTC. Translated, it gives CASRALGRGVHNEQFF.

The chain carries TRBV7-8 and TRBJ2-3; no reliable D call. CDR1 SGHVS and CDR2 FQNEAQ come from the germline V gene. V gave up 3 bases and J gave up 2 bases, with 9 bases separating them. The CDR3 contains 14 residues. This chain's CDR3 is CASSFPGFTDTQYF. In DNA, the CDR3 is TGTGCCAGCAGCTTCCCGGGTTTCACAGATACGCAGTATTTT.

This sequence joins TRBV30 and TRBJ2-7; maybe TRBD1 (5 bases). V was cut by 2 bases and J by 5 bases, with 19 bases left in between. The CDR3 extends over 15 amino acids. Germline V gene data show CDR1 as GTSNPN and CDR2 as SVGIG (reference sequence). CDR3 sequence (DNA): TGTGCCTGGAGTCCCAGGGAAGCCCTCGTCGACGAGCAGTACTTC. It encodes CAWSPREALVDEQYF. The whole variable domain, filled in from reference TRBV30 and TRBJ2-7, reads SQTIHQWPATLVQPVGSPLSLECTVEGTSNPNLYWYRQAAGRGLQLLFYSVGIGQISSEVPQNLSASRPQDRQFILSSKKLLLSDSGFYLCAWSPREALVDEQYFGPGTRLTVT.

To note about this clone: The junction differs from germline at one of its ends, possibly a read error. CDR3: CASGWNDNVQFF. DNA for the CDR3: TGTGCTAGTGGTTGGAACGACAATGTGCAGTTCTTC. The V gene is TRBV12-5, the J gene TRBJ2-7; D not resolved. The end of the DNA is better explained by TRBJ2-1, so the J call may be wrong. This CDR3 region has 12 residues. Per the germline V gene, CDR1 is LGHNT and CDR2 is FRNRAP.

The CDR3 sequence is CATQGASIYEQYF. The CDR3 DNA reads as TGTGCCACCCAAGGGGCATCTATTTACGAGCAGTACTTC. The chain has TRBV6-1 and TRBJ2-7; TRBD1 might be the D (5 bases). This CDR3 is 13 amino acids long. The germline V and J ends were trimmed by 10 bases and 4 bases, with 17 bases remaining between them. CDR1 is MNHNS, CDR2 SASEGT, per germline.

The J gene is TRBJ2-1, the V gene TRBV28, with 7 nucleotides matching TRBD2. The CDR3 loop spans 17 amino acids. The V segment lost 7 bases and the J segment 1 base; nucleotides outside the gene matches: 13. Germline lookup yields CDR1 MDHEN and CDR2 SYDVKM. The CDR3 sequence: CASTSGGREDSYNEQFF. CDR3 DNA sequence: TGTGCCAGCACCTCTGGGGGTCGGGAGGATTCCTACAATGAGCAGTTCTTC.

J is TRBJ2-5 and V is TRBV18; 8 bases are shared with TRBD1. CDR1 and CDR2 from the germline V gene are KGHSH and LQKENI. V shed 3 bases, J shed 5 bases, and the junction held 2 bases outside the gene matches. This CDR3 is 13 amino acids long. This CDR3 is CASSPYRGETQYF. DNA of the CDR3: TGTGCCAGCTCACCGTACAGGGGGGAGACCCAGTACTTC.

This CDR3 reads CASSVRLGTDTQYF. In DNA form, the CDR3 reads TGTGCCAGCAGCGTAAGGCTAGGCACAGATACGCAGTATTTT. This rearrangement joins TRBV9 to TRBJ2-3, with unresolved D. Germline V gene data show CDR1 as SGDLS and CDR2 as YYNGEE. Trimming removed 1 base at V and 1 base at J, with 7 bases between. CDR3 length: 14 amino acids.

Turning to this clone: No DNA is shown, since the ends of the CDR3 on it are uncertain; the CDR3 is the one TCRdb lists. The chain joins TRBV6-4 to TRBJ2-2; the table's D gene call, TRBD2, was not cross checked with the DNA. Germline V gene lookup returns CDR1 MRHNA and CDR2 SNTAGT. The CDR3 is 19 amino acids in total, end residues counted. Here the CDR3 reads CASSILGLAGAANTGELFF.

The V gene is TRBV19, the J gene TRBJ1-2; possible D gene TRBD1, 6 bases. Germline V gene sequence: CDR1 LNHDA, CDR2 SQIVND (reference sequence). V was clipped by 3 bases and J by 2 bases, with 10 bases between them. This CDR3 is 14 amino acids long. The CDR3 here is CASSIADRNYGYTF. CDR3 sequence (DNA): TGTGCCAGTAGTATTGCGGACAGAAACTATGGCTACACCTTC.

The J gene is TRBJ2-6, the V gene TRBV9, with 9 bases matching TRBD1. V lost 4 bases to trimming and J lost 0 bases; unmatched junction nucleotides: 8. Germline V lookup: CDR1 SGDLS, CDR2 YYNGEE. The CDR3 sequence is 18 residues long. CDR3 amino acids: CASSPRTGAFSGANVLTF. The CDR3, as DNA: TGTGCCAGCAGCCCGCGGACAGGGGCGTTCTCTGGGGCCAACGTCCTGACTTTC.

The J gene is TRBJ2-1, the V gene TRBV25-1; 7 nucleotides line up with TRBD2. With V trimmed by 4 bases and J by 5 bases, 5 bases remained unmatched. The CDR3 is made up of 14 amino acids. Germline CDR1 MGHDK, CDR2 SYGVNS. The CDR3 here is CASSGSGKDNEQFF. For the CDR3, the DNA is TGTGCCAGCAGTGGAAGCGGGAAGGACAATGAGCAGTTCTTC.

J is TRBJ1-6 and V is TRBV6-5; 9 bases are shared with TRBD1. Trimming cost V 6 bases and J 4 bases; bases outside gene matches: 4. CDR3 length equals 15 residues. CDR1 and CDR2 from the germline V gene are MNHEY and SVGAGI. The CDR3 spells CASRSGTGYNSPLHF. The CDR3, as DNA: TGTGCCAGCAGAAGCGGGACAGGGTATAATTCACCCCTCCACTTT.

The CDR3 DNA reads as TGCGCCAGCAGCCCGGGGTCAGCTAACTATGGCTACACCTTC. It yields the protein CASSPGSANYGYTF. The V gene is TRBV4-1, the J gene TRBJ1-2; D unclear. The CDR3 loop spans 14 amino acids. V gave up 4 bases and J gave up 0 bases, with 9 bases separating them. Germline CDR1 is MGHRA and CDR2 is YSYEKL.

V gene TRBV5-6 combines with J gene TRBJ1-2, with D tentatively TRBD1 (5 bases). The CDR3 has 16 residues. V lost 1 base and J lost 6, with 19 bases in between. CDR1 is SGHDT, CDR2 YYEEEE, per germline. CDR3 residues: CASSLSRDLFWDGYTF. CDR3 DNA sequence: TGTGCCAGCAGCTTGTCCCGGGACTTATTCTGGGATGGCTACACCTTC. Full variable domain (rest looked up from reference TRBV5-6 and TRBJ1-2): DAGVTQSPTHLIKTRGQQVTLRCSPKSGHDTVSWYQQALGQGPQFIFQYYEEEERQRGNFPDRFSGHQFPNYSSELNVNALLLGDSALYLCASSLSRDLFWDGYTFGSGTRLTVV.

The chain uses TRBV11-2 and TRBJ1-5; weak D call: TRBD1 (5 bases). The CDR3 has 16 amino acids. Trimming stripped 5 bases from V and 6 bases from J, with 20 bases between. CDR1 and CDR2 (germline): SGHAT, FQNNGV. The CDR3 DNA sequence: TGTGCCAGCAGCCCCCGGGGAGGGGCATTTAGTCAGCCCCAGCATTTT. Translated, it gives CASSPRGGAFSQPQHF.

This rearrangement joins TRBV7-8 to TRBJ2-2; possible D gene TRBD1, 6 bases. Germline V lookup: CDR1 SGHVS, CDR2 FQNEAQ. Trimming removed 0 bases from V and 6 bases from J, with 8 bases in between. The CDR3 consists of 14 residues. The CDR3 DNA is TGTGCCAGCAGCTTAGCTCGACAGGCCGGGGAGCTGTTTTTT. Residues: CASSLARQAGELFF.

The rearrangement links TRBV11-2 to TRBJ2-1; D gene unclear. The CDR3 has 17 amino acids. Trimming cost V 2 bases and J 0 bases, with 14 bases left between them. In germline, CDR1 is SGHAT, CDR2 FQNNGV. As DNA, the CDR3 is TGTGCCAGCAGCTTAACTGTCCAGAGGAGCTCCTACAATGAGCAGTTCTTC. Translated: CASSLTVQRSSYNEQFF.

This CDR3 is CAISPQGADTGELFF. The CDR3 DNA reads as TGTGCCATCAGCCCCCAGGGGGCGGACACCGGGGAGCTGTTTTTT. The chain employs TRBV10-3 and TRBJ2-2; the match to TRBD1 covers 8 bases. Germline-derived CDR1 and CDR2 are ENHRY and SYGVKD. With V trimmed by 6 bases and J by 3 bases, 6 bases remained unmatched. The CDR3 covers 15 residues.

This chain joins TRBV7-6 and TRBJ2-3; 10 bases map to TRBD2. V gave up 5 bases and J gave up 6 bases; unmatched junction bases: 8. The CDR3 covers 15 residues. Germline V gene data show CDR1 as SGHVS and CDR2 as FNYEAQ. The CDR3 here is CASSLSGGRQDTQYF. The CDR3 DNA reads as TGTGCCAGCAGCCTTAGCGGGGGGCGACAGGATACGCAGTATTTT.